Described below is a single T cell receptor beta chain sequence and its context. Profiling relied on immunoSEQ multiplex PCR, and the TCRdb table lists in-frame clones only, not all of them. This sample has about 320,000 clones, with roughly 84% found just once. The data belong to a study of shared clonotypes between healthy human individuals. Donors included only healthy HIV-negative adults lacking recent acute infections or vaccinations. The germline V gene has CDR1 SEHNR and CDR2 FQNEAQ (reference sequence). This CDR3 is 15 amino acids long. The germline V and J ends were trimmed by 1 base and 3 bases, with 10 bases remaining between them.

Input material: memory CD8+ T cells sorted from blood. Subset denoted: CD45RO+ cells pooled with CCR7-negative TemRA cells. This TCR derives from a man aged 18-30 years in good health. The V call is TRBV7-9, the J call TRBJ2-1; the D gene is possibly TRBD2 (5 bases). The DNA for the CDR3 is TGTGCCAGCAGCTTAGGGTTTGAGGGCTACAATGAGCAGTTCTTC. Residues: CASSLGFEGYNEQFF. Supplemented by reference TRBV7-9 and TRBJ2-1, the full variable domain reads DTGVSQNPRHKITKRGQNVTFRCDPISEHNRLYWYRQTLGQGPEFLTYFQNEAQLEKSRLLSDRFSAERPKGSFSTLEIQRTEQGDSAMYLCASSLGFEGYNEQFFGPGTRLTVL.